Presented here are 3 T cell receptor beta chains from one specimen sequenced in a study of blood T cell repertoires in COVID-19. Assay used: immunoSEQ multiplex PCR; TCRdb lists only in-frame clones, some missing. In the table there are about 160,000 clones, more than 65% of which are singletons. Sequenced material: PBMCs or T cells enriched from blood (not recorded which). The receptors derive from a man aged 55-75 years who had recovered from COVID-19.

The rearrangement uses TRBV18 and TRBJ1-2; D is unresolved. Per germline, CDR1 KGHSH and CDR2 LQKENI. There are 12 residues in the CDR3. V was clipped by 1 base and J by 5 bases, with 5 bases between them. The chain's CDR3 is CASSPQTYGYTF. The CDR3 DNA sequence: TGTGCCAGCTCACCACAGACATATGGCTACACCTTC.

V and J are TRBV30 and TRBJ1-2; no firm D call. Germline V gives CDR1 GTSNPN, CDR2 SVGIG (reference sequence). This CDR3 has 11 amino acids. The germline V and J ends were trimmed by 1 base and 5 bases, with 5 bases remaining between them. CDR3 nucleotides: TGTGCCTGGAGTGCCTCTTATGGCTACACCTTC. Translated: CAWSASYGYTF.

This chain joins TRBV29-1 and TRBJ2-1, with D unresolved. Germline V gene sequence: CDR1 SQVTM, CDR2 ANQGSEA. The CDR3 totals 16 residues. Trimming removed 3 bases from V and 5 bases from J, with 20 bases in between. CDR3 nucleotide sequence: TGCAGCGTTGATGGTGTAAACGGAAACCAGGACAATGAGCAGTTCTTC. It is translated as CSVDGVNGNQDNEQFF.